The sequence of this T cell receptor beta chain was determined in a study of tumor and adjacent non-tumor tissue in lung cancer. Overall study findings and caveats: In normal lung, the top 100 clones were significantly more dominant than in tumor. Compared with tumor, normal lung showed significantly lower TCR diversity.

Trimming stripped 8 bases from V and 0 bases from J, with 14 bases between. The V gene's germline CDR1 is MNHNY and CDR2 SVGAGI (reference sequence). The CDR3 contains 15 residues. The template was RNA from unsorted bulk tissue. The normal lung tissue was taken more than 3 cm from the tumor edge. A modified ARM-PCR protocol with three rounds of nested PCR amplified TCRbeta. TCRdb re-called the multiplex PCR reads through MiXCR, storing one row per CDR3 protein. The repertoire holds roughly 67,000 distinct CDR3 sequences, with 65% to 80% as singletons. Regarding this clonotype: The antigen is not known.

The chain carries TRBV6-6 and TRBJ2-1; D is perhaps TRBD1 (5 bases). The receptor comes from a man between 60 and 75 years old with non-small cell lung cancer. Sequencing was carried out using distant non-tumor lung tissue. The CDR3 coding sequence is TGTGCCAGCCGCCCCAGGGTTTACTCCTACAATGAGCAGTTCTTC. It translates to CASRPRVYSYNEQFF.